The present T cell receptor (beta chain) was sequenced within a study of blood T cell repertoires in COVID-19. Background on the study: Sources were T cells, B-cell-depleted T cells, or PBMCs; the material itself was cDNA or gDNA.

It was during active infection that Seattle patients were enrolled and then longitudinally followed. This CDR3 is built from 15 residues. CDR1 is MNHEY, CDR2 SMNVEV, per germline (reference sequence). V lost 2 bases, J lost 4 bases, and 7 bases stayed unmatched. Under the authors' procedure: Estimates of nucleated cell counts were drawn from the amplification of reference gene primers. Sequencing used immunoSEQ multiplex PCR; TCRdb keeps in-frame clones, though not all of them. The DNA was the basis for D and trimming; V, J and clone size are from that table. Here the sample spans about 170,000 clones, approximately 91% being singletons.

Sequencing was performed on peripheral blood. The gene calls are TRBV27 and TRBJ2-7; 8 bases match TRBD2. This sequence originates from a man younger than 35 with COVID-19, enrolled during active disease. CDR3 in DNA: TGTGCCAGCAGTTTAACCCTAGCGGGCGGGTACGAGCAGTACTTC. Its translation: CASSLTLAGGYEQYF.